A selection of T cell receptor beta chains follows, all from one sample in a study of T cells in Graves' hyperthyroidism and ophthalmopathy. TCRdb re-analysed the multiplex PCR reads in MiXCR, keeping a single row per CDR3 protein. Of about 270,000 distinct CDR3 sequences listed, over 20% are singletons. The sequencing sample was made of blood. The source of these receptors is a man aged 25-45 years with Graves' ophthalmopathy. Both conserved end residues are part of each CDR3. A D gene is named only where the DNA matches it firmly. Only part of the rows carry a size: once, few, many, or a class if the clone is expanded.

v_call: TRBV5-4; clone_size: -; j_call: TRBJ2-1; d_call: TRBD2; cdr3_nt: TGTGCCAGCAGCTTGCCCCTAGCGGGAGAAGGTGAGCAGTTCTTC; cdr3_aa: CASSLPLAGEGEQFF
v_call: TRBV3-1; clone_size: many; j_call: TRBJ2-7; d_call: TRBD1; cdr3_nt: TGTGCCAGCAGCCAGAGGACAGGGCGGAACTACGAGCAGTACTTC; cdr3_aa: CASSQRTGRNYEQYF
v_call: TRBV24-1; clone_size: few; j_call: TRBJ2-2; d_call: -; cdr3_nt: TGTGCCACCAGTGATCGCCTCTCGGCCACCGGGGAGCTGTTTTTT; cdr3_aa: CATSDRLSATGELFF
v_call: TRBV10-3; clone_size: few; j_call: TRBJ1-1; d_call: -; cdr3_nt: TGTGCCATCAGTGACCGGGAAGTCGGGGACGTCGGGGCAGAAGCTTTCTTT; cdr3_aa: CAISDREVGDVGAEAFF
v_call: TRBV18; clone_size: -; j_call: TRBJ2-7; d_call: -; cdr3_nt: TGTGCCAGCTCACCAGCCCGGCAAGTAGGCTACGAGCAGTACTTC; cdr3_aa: CASSPARQVGYEQYF
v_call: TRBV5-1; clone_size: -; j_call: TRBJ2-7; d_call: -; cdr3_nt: TGCGCCAGCAGCTTGGGCAGGGCCTCCTACGAGCAGTACTTC; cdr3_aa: CASSLGRASYEQYF
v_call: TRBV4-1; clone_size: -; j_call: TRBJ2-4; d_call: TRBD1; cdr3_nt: TGCGCCAGCAGCCGCATACAGGGGGCCAAAAACATTCAGTACTTC; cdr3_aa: CASSRIQGAKNIQYF
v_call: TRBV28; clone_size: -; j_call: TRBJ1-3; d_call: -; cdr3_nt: TGTGCCAGCAGTTTATGGGGGAGAGGAAACACCATATATTTT; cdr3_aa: CASSLWGRGNTIYF
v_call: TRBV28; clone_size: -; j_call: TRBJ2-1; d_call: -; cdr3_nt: TGTGCCAGCAGTTTAGCGGGGGGACAGGGTTTCAATGAGCAGTTCTTC; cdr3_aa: CASSLAGGQGFNEQFF
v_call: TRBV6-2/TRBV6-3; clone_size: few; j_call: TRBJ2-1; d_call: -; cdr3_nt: TGTGCCAGCAGTTACTTAGCGTATGAGCAGTTCTTC; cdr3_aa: CASSYLAYEQFF
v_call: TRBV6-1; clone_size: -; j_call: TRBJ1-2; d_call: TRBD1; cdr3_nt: TGTGCCAGCCGACCAGACAGGGGGCGGAGTGGCTACACCTTC; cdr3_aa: CASRPDRGRSGYTF
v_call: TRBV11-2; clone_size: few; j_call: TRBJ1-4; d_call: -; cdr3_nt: TGTGCCAGCAGCTTAGCGGGGGCAACTAATGAAAAACTGTTTTTT; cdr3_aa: CASSLAGATNEKLFF
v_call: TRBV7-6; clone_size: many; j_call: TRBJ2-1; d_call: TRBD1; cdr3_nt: TGTGCCAGCAGCTTTTCGACAGGGAACAATGAGCAGTTCTTC; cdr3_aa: CASSFSTGNNEQFF